The 30 T cell receptor beta chains in this list originate from one sample, sequenced in a study of blood T cell repertoires in COVID-19. Measured with immunoSEQ multiplex PCR; TCRdb has only the in-frame clones, and not every one. Among 300,000 to 350,000 clones listed, around 90% were seen once. The sample was peripheral blood. These receptors came from a man younger than 35 with active or convalescent COVID-19.

The chain recombines TRBV7-8 with TRBJ1-1, with 7 bases fitting TRBD1. The CDR3 extends over 12 amino acids. The ends lost 5 bases at V and 7 bases at J; junction bases unmatched: 4. In germline, CDR1 is SGHVS, CDR2 FQNEAQ. CDR3 in DNA: TGTGCCAGCAGCCGGACAGGCTATGAAGCTTTCTTT. This codes for CASSRTGYEAFF. Together with reference TRBV7-8 and TRBJ1-1, the CDR3 gives the full variable domain: GAGVSQSPRYKVAKRGQDVALRCDPISGHVSLFWYQQALGQGPEFLTYFQNEAQLDKSGLPSDRFFAERPEGSVSTLKIQRTQQEDSAVYLCASSRTGYEAFFGQGTRLTVV.

The chain links TRBV9 to TRBJ2-3; the D is unclear. The V gene lost 0 bases and the J gene lost 2 bases, with 10 bases spanning the gap. In germline, CDR1 is SGDLS, CDR2 YYNGEE. This CDR3 region has 15 residues. CDR3 region: CASSVVGLSTDTQYF. The CDR3 coding sequence is TGTGCCAGCAGCGTAGTCGGGTTATCCACAGATACGCAGTATTTT.

The genes are TRBV6-4 and TRBJ2-3, with D tentatively TRBD1 (6 bases). Germline CDR1 MRHNA, CDR2 SNTAGT. Trimming cost V 1 base and J 1 base, with 12 bases left between them. The CDR3 loop spans 16 amino acids. DNA for the CDR3: TGTGCCAGCAGTGACTTTGGACAGTCCGGCACAGATACGCAGTATTTT. Encoded protein: CASSDFGQSGTDTQYF.

This chain connects TRBV21-1 to TRBJ2-4; TRBD2 reflects the table's D call only, with no check against the DNA. TRBV21-1 constitutes a pseudogene. This CDR3 has 19 residues. The CDR3, as DNA: TGTGCCAGCAGCAAAGTGAGTAGCGGGACACCCAGAGCCAAAAACATTCAGTACTTC. It yields the protein CASSKVSSGTPRAKNIQYF.

The V and J genes are TRBV5-4 and TRBJ2-7, with 8 bases identical to TRBD2. The CDR3 has 15 amino acids. Trimming at V came to 6 bases and at J to 3 bases, leaving 11 bases not matched to a gene. Germline CDR1 and CDR2: SGHNT and YYREEE (reference sequence). The CDR3, as DNA: TGTGCCAGCACCCTTTGGGGCGGGGGGAACTACGAGCAGTACTTC. Translation gives CASTLWGGGNYEQYF.

The V call is TRBV16, the J call TRBJ1-5, with 8 bases aligning to TRBD1. The CDR3 covers 14 residues. Trimming took 0 bases from V and 5 from J; bases not matched to a gene: 0. Germline V gene sequence: CDR1 KGHSY, CDR2 FQNENV. In nucleotides, the CDR3 is TGTGCCAGCAGCCAATCGACAGGGGATCAGCCCCAGCATTTT. Its translation is CASSQSTGDQPQHF.

The gene calls are TRBV12-3 or TRBV12-4 and TRBJ2-7, with D maybe TRBD2 (5 bases). This CDR3 comprises 13 residues. V was trimmed by 6 bases and J by 2 bases, leaving 11 bases between them. CDR3 sequence (DNA): TGTGCCAGCAGACTGGACGGGGCCTACGAGCAGTACTTC. Amino acid sequence: CASRLDGAYEQYF.

The chain has TRBV12-3 or TRBV12-4 and TRBJ1-5; 7 bases are shared with TRBD1. The V gene end was trimmed by 5 bases and the J gene end by 6 bases; junction bases not matched to a gene: 1. There are 12 residues in the CDR3. The DNA for the CDR3 is TGTGCCAGCAGTGAGGGGGCTCAGCCCCAGCATTTT. Its translation: CASSEGAQPQHF.

V is TRBV2 and J is TRBJ2-5, with 16 bases identical to TRBD2. The germline V gene encodes CDR1 SNHLY and CDR2 FYNNEI. The CDR3 runs to 16 residues. J lost 2 bases, V lost 10 bases, and 7 bases had no gene match. The DNA of the CDR3 is TGTGCCACCATTGGGACTAGCGGGGGGGTGCAAGAGACCCAGTACTTC. This gives the protein CATIGTSGGVQETQYF.

This clone was observed a few times. The rearrangement uses TRBV10-3 and TRBJ2-7, with 7 bases identical to TRBD1. The CDR3 spans 16 residues. The ends lost 6 bases at V and 0 bases at J; junction bases unmatched: 11. Germline lookup yields CDR1 ENHRY and CDR2 SYGVKD. The chain's CDR3 is CAIRSSLGTASYEQYF. The CDR3 bases are TGTGCCATCAGATCCAGCCTCGGGACAGCCTCCTACGAGCAGTACTTC.

V usage is TRBV15 and J usage is TRBJ2-2, with D maybe TRBD2 (6 bases). In germline, CDR1 is LNHNV, CDR2 YYDKDF (reference sequence). This CDR3 is 17 amino acids long. V lost 0 bases, J lost 0 bases, and 11 bases lay in between. CDR3 region: CATSRDGWTTNTGELFF. The CDR3 DNA reads TGTGCCACCAGCAGAGACGGGTGGACTACGAACACCGGGGAGCTGTTTTTT. Looking up the rest from reference TRBV15 and TRBJ2-2 gives the full variable domain: DAMVIQNPRYQVTQFGKPVTLSCSQTLNHNVMYWYQQKSSQAPKLLFHYYDKDFNNEADTPDNFQSRRPNTSFCFLDIRSPGLGDTAMYLCATSRDGWTTNTGELFFGEGSRLTVL.

V is TRBV18 and J is TRBJ2-1; 7 positions agree with TRBD1. Trimming cost V 1 base and J 7 bases; bases outside gene matches: 7. Germline V gives CDR1 KGHSH, CDR2 LQKENI. The CDR3 has 15 residues. The CDR3 sequence is CASSPRTGVGNEQFF. For the CDR3, the DNA is TGTGCCAGCTCACCACGGACAGGAGTAGGGAATGAGCAGTTCTTC.

The V call is TRBV4-3, the J call TRBJ2-1; D is undetermined. Trimming took off 1 base at V and 2 bases at J, with 9 bases between the two ends. Germline V lookup: CDR1 LGHNA, CDR2 YSLEER. This CDR3 is 15 amino acids long. Written as DNA, the CDR3 is TGCGCCAGCAGCCAAGTTGACTCCCCCTACAATGAGCAGTTCTTC. It is translated as CASSQVDSPYNEQFF.

For this clone: Other DNA sequences within the sample encode an identical CDR3. The chain carries TRBV6-5 and TRBJ2-3; no clear D. The CDR3 has 11 residues. Germline V gives CDR1 MNHEY, CDR2 SVGAGI. With 4 bases removed from V and 3 bases from J, the gap between germline ends came to 2 bases. The chain's CDR3 is CASSSTDTQYF. The DNA of the CDR3 is TGTGCCAGCAGTTCTACAGATACGCAGTATTTT.

The V call is TRBV4-1, the J call TRBJ1-4, with a tentative D call TRBD1 (5 bases). In germline, CDR1 is MGHRA, CDR2 YSYEKL. The CDR3 runs 17 residues. Deletions cut 3 bases from V and 2 bases from J, with 16 bases between. CDR3 sequence reads: CASSQVAVRGTNEKLFF. The CDR3 nucleotides are TGCGCCAGCAGCCAGGTTGCGGTTCGGGGGACTAATGAAAAACTGTTTTTT.

This chain joins TRBV19 and TRBJ2-7; D may be TRBD2 (6 bases). Germline values: CDR1 LNHDA, CDR2 SQIVND (reference sequence). The CDR3 has 15 amino acids. Trimming cost V 3 bases and J 4 bases, with 16 bases left between them. The CDR3 is CASSMIGGSAYEQYF. The CDR3 DNA reads TGTGCCAGTAGTATGATTGGGGGGAGTGCGTACGAGCAGTACTTC.

A word on this clone: Other DNA sequences in the sample encode the same CDR3. The J gene is TRBJ2-1, the V gene TRBV24-1; D ambiguous. Between the trimmed V and J ends, which lost 4 bases and 7 bases, there was a span of 4 bases. The CDR3 has 11 amino acids. Germline CDR1 reads KGHDR; CDR2 reads SFDVKD. The CDR3 bases are TGTGCCACCAGTGACCTGAATGAGCAGTTCTTC. Translation gives CATSDLNEQFF.

This chain links TRBV2 with TRBJ2-2, with 7 bases fitting TRBD2. CDR3 length: 17 amino acids. Trimming took 5 bases from V and 2 from J; bases not matched to a gene: 11. Germline V gene sequence: CDR1 SNHLY, CDR2 FYNNEI. CDR3 bases: TGTGCCAGCAGTCCTCGCCGGGGCGGGGGAAACACCGGGGAGCTGTTTTTT. It codes for CASSPRRGGGNTGELFF.

This sequence joins TRBV11-2 and TRBJ1-1; D gene ambiguous. Between the trimmed V and J ends, which lost 5 bases and 2 bases, there was a span of 15 bases. This CDR3 comprises 15 residues. Germline loops: CDR1 SGHAT, CDR2 FQNNGV. CDR3: CASSRRRQTNTEAFF. The CDR3 DNA is TGTGCCAGCAGCCGACGTCGACAAACAAACACTGAAGCTTTCTTT.

This clone was detected only a few times. This rearrangement joins TRBV15 to TRBJ1-5; a possible D gene is TRBD1 (6 bases). This CDR3 region has 14 residues. Trimming pared 8 bases from V and 3 bases from J, leaving 14 bases between. Germline loops: CDR1 LNHNV, CDR2 YYDKDF (reference sequence). Here the CDR3 reads CATQRGGVNQPQHF. CDR3 sequence (DNA): TGTGCCACCCAACGCGGGGGCGTCAATCAGCCCCAGCATTTT.

The chain links TRBV10-1 to TRBJ2-3; a possible D gene is TRBD2 (5 bases). The V and J ends lost 3 bases and 5 bases respectively, with 12 bases between them. The germline V gene encodes CDR1 WNHNN and CDR2 SYGVQD (reference sequence). The CDR3 contains 14 residues. CDR3 coding DNA: TGCGCCAGCAGTGACCCTTTTAGCGAAGATACGCAGTATTTT. This sequence encodes CASSDPFSEDTQYF.

The chain links TRBV3-1 (or the pseudogene TRBV3-2) to TRBJ2-3; 9 bases are a match to TRBD2. Germline V gene sequence: CDR1 LGHDT, CDR2 YNNKEL (reference sequence). There are 18 residues in the CDR3. V was pared by 1 base and J by 0 bases, with 8 bases of the junction left unmatched. The CDR3 bases are TGTGCCAGCAGCCAAGTGGGTATAGCGGGGGTCAGCACAGATACGCAGTATTTT. This sequence encodes CASSQVGIAGVSTDTQYF.

The chain is built from TRBV7-8 and TRBJ1-4, with D maybe TRBD1 (5 bases). This CDR3 contains 13 residues. CDR1 SGHVS and CDR2 FQNEAQ come from the germline V gene. V was shortened by 8 bases and J by 12 bases, with 19 bases between the two germline ends. The CDR3 DNA follows: TGTGCCAGCGGACGCAGGGTAAATGAGGAACTGTTTTTT. Residues: CASGRRVNEELFF.

The chain couples TRBV5-3 to TRBJ1-5; tentatively, D is TRBD1 (6 bases). Being an ORF, TRBV5-3 has a function that is uncertain. CDR3 length: 15 amino acids. The V end was cut by 6 bases, the J end by 2 bases, with 15 bases between. The DNA for the CDR3 is TGTGCCAGAACCCTCTCGGGGGGCTGCAATCAGCCCCAGCATTTT. Translation: CARTLSGGCNQPQHF.

This chain uses TRBV19 with TRBJ2-5; 7 nucleotides agree with TRBD2. The CDR3 is 13 residues long. Germline lookup yields CDR1 LNHDA and CDR2 SQIVND (reference sequence). The V and J ends lost 9 bases and 1 base, in that order; junction bases with no gene match: 5. The CDR3 region has the DNA TGTGCCAGCAGGGAGGGACGCCAAGAGACCCAGTACTTC. Its protein is CASREGRQETQYF.

V gene TRBV5-5 combines with J gene TRBJ1-6; D remains unclear. The V gene's germline CDR1 is SGHKS and CDR2 YYEKEE (reference sequence). This CDR3 has 14 residues. Between the trimmed V and J ends, which lost 3 bases and 0 bases, there was a span of 4 bases. The CDR3 DNA reads as TGTGCCAGCAGCTGGCTCTCCTATAATTCACCCCTCCACTTT. Protein: CASSWLSYNSPLHF.

This rearrangement joins TRBV20-1 to TRBJ2-7; 9 nucleotides match TRBD1. Germline V gene lookup returns CDR1 DFQATT and CDR2 SNEGSKA (reference sequence). V lost 3 bases and J lost 1; bases outside the gene matches: 4. The CDR3 extends over 14 amino acids. CDR3 sequence (DNA): TGCAGTGCTAGTGGGGACAGGGCGTCCTACGAGCAGTACTTC. Translated, it gives CSASGDRASYEQYF.

The CDR3 sequence is CASSLARNTEAFF. The CDR3 nucleotides read TGCGCCAGCAGCTTGGCCAGGAACACTGAAGCTTTCTTT. This chain joins TRBV5-1 and TRBJ1-1; D is uncertain. The CDR3 consists of 13 residues. Between the trimmed V and J ends, which lost 0 bases and 1 base, there was a span of 4 bases. Germline loops: CDR1 SGHRS, CDR2 YFSETQ.

The chain links TRBV19 to TRBJ2-7; possibly TRBD2 for D (5 bases). Trimming cost V 10 bases and J 5 bases, with 18 bases left between them. The CDR3 length is 13 residues. Germline V gives CDR1 LNHDA, CDR2 SQIVND (reference sequence). The CDR3 region has the DNA TGTGCCACCCATGAGGCAGGCGGGCACGAGCAGTACTTC. Protein sequence: CATHEAGGHEQYF.

V and J are TRBV28 and TRBJ2-3; tentatively, D is TRBD2 (6 bases). The germline gives CDR1 MDHEN, CDR2 SYDVKM. Trimming shortened V by 7 bases and J by 1 base, and 18 bases separated the two germline ends. This CDR3 spans 16 amino acids. CDR3 bases: TGTGCCAGCATTCCCCCGGCTGGGGAGGGCACAGATACGCAGTATTTT. It encodes CASIPPAGEGTDTQYF. Full variable domain (remainder filled in from reference TRBV28 and TRBJ2-3): DVKVTQSSRYLVKRTGEKVFLECVQDMDHENMFWYRQDPGLGLRLIYFSYDVKMKEKGDIPEGYSVSREKKERFSLILESASTNQTSMYLCASIPPAGEGTDTQYFGPGTRLTVL.